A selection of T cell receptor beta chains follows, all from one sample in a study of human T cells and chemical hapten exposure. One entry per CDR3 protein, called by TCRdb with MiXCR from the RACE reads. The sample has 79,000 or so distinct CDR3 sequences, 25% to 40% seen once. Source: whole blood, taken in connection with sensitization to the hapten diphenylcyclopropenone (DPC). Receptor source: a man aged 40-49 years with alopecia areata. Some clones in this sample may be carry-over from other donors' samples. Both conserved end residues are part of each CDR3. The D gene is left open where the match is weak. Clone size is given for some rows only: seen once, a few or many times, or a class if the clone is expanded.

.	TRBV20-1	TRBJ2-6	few	TGCAGTGCTAGAGAGGGGGCTGGGGCCAACGTCCTGACTTTC	CSAREGAGANVLTF
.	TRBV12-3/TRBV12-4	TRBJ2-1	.	TGTGCCAGCAGTTTAGTAGTAGGTGAGCAGTTCTTC	CASSLVVGEQFF
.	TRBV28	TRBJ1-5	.	TGTGCCAGCAGTTTATCCTCAAAGCCCCAGCATTTT	CASSLSSKPQHF
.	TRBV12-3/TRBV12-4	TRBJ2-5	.	TGTGCCAGCAGTTTAGCGGGGGGAAAAGGGACCCAGTACTTC	CASSLAGGKGTQYF
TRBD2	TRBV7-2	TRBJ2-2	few	TGTGCCAGCACCGGCGGGCTCGGCGGCGGGAGGGCCGGCTCCAACACCGGGGAGCTGTTTTTT	CASTGGLGGGRAGSNTGELFF
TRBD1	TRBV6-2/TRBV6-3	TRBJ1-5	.	TGTGCCAGCAGCCCAACAAAGGACAGGCATCAGCCCCAGCATTTT	CASSPTKDRHQPQHF
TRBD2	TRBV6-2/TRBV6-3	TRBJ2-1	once	TGTGCCAGCAGATCCCTAGCGGGAGGCAATGAGCAGTTCTTC	CASRSLAGGNEQFF
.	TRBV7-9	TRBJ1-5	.	TGTGCCAGCAGCTTGGGTCAGGGCTATCAGCCCCAGCATTTT	CASSLGQGYQPQHF
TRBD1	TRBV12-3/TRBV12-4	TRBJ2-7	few	TGTGCCAGCAGTTCCGGGACAGGGCGCTTCTACGAGCAGTACTTC	CASSSGTGRFYEQYF
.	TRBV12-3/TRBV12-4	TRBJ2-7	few	TGTGCCAGCAGTACCCGACAGGACGGCGAGCAGTACTTC	CASSTRQDGEQYF
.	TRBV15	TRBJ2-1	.	TGTGCCACCAGCAGAGATAGGGGGAATTACAATGAGCAGTTCTTC	CATSRDRGNYNEQFF
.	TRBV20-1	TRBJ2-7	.	TGCAGTGCTAGAGATTTTAGGGGCTCGTACGAGCAGTACTTC	CSARDFRGSYEQYF
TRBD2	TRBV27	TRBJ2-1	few	TGTGCCAGCAGTTTCCTAGCGGGAGGGCCGAACAATGAGCAGTTCTTC	CASSFLAGGPNNEQFF
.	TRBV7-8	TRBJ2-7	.	TGTGCCAGCCGTCCGGGGACCCAGGCCTACGAGCAGTACTTC	CASRPGTQAYEQYF
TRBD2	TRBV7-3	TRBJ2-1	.	TGTGCCAGCAGCTTACTAGCGGGAGGGATTGATGAGCAGTTCTTC	CASSLLAGGIDEQFF
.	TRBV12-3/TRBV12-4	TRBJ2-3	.	TGTGCCAGCAGTCCTTTGGGTAGGGGGAATACGCAGTATTTT	CASSPLGRGNTQYF
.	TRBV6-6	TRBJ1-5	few	TGTGCCAGCAGTTACGGGGACGGCGCGAATCAGCCCCAGCATTTT	CASSYGDGANQPQHF
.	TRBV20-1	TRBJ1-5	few	TGCAGTGCTAGAATGAGCGGACTCAATCAGCCCCAGCATTTT	CSARMSGLNQPQHF
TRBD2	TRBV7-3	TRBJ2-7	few	TGTGCCAGCAGCTTAGACGGGAGGGAACCCTACGAGCAGTACTTC	CASSLDGREPYEQYF
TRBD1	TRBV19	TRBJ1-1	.	TGTGCCAGTGGGACAGGGCCCAACACTGAAGCTTTCTTT	CASGTGPNTEAFF
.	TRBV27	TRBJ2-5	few	TGTGCCAGCAGTTTATTGGGACAAGAGACCCAGTACTTC	CASSLLGQETQYF
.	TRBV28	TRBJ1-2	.	TGTGCCAGCAGTTTATATCCAGACTCTAACTATGGCTACACCTTC	CASSLYPDSNYGYTF
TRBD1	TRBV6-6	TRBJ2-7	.	TGTGCCAGCAGTTACCAGGGGGGCGGACAGGGGACATGGGAGCAGTACTTC	CASSYQGGGQGTWEQYF
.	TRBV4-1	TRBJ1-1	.	TGCGCCAGCAGTCACAGAGGCACTGAAGCTTTCTTT	CASSHRGTEAFF
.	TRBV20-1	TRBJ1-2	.	TGCAGTGCTAGAGTGAGGGGAATTGATGGCTACACCTTC	CSARVRGIDGYTF
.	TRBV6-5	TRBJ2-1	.	TGTGCCAGCAGTTACGCCCGGCTAGCTTCCAATGAGCAGTTCTTC	CASSYARLASNEQFF
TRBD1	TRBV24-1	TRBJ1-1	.	TGTGCCACCAGTGATGGGACAGGGGGCACTGAAGCTTTCTTT	CATSDGTGGTEAFF
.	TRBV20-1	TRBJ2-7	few	TGCAGTGCCCCCCCCAGCTCCTACGAGCAGTACTTC	CSAPPSSYEQYF
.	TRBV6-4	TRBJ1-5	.	TGTGCCAGCAGTGACTCGGGGCTTCCAATAGGTAGCAATCAGCCCCAGCATTTT	CASSDSGLPIGSNQPQHF
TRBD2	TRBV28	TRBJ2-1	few	TGTGCCAGCAAAACACCGGGCGGGAGCTCCTACAATGAGCAGTTCTTC	CASKTPGGSSYNEQFF
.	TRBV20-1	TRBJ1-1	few	TGCAGTGCTTCCCTGGGGGGGGCCTCGCACACTGAAGCTTTCTTT	CSASLGGASHTEAFF
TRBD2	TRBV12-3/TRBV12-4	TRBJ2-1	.	TGTGCCAGCACCCCCCAAGGGACTAGCGGTTCTAAGGGGTTCTTC	CASTPQGTSGSKGFF
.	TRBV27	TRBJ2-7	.	TGTGCCAGCAGTACCAACAGGGTCGAGCAGTACTTC	CASSTNRVEQYF
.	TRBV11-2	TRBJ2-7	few	TGTGCCAGCAGCTTAGGGGTTATAACACCCAACTCGCAATACGAGCAGTACTTC	CASSLGVITPNSQYEQYF
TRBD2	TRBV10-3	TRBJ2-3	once	TGTGCCATCAGATTAGCGGGAGGGCCTGAGAATACGCAGTATTTT	CAIRLAGGPENTQYF
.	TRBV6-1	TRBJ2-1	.	TGTGCCAGCAGAGGGAGGAGGGGAGGCTACAATGAGCAGTTCTTC	CASRGRRGGYNEQFF
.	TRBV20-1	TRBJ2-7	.	TGCAGTGCGGCCGGTAGCGATCACTACGAGCAGTACTTC	CSAAGSDHYEQYF
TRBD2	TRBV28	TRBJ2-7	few	TGTGCCAGCAGCCTGGGACTAGCGGGAGGGCCTTCCTACGAGCAGTACTTC	CASSLGLAGGPSYEQYF
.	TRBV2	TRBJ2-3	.	TGTGCCAGCAGTGAAGAACGCACAGATACGCAGTATTTT	CASSEERTDTQYF
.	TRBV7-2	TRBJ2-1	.	TGTGCCAGCAGCTTAAAGGGGGGCCTCGGGAATGAGCAGTTCTTC	CASSLKGGLGNEQFF